The source of this T cell receptor beta chain is a study of shared clonotypes between healthy human individuals. Study-wide results and caveats: Sharing of clonotypes among donors was expected to vary with sequencing depth. Among a few donors, approximately 4.6% of naive CD4 clonotypes were found in common.

Worth noting for this clone: Its antigen is undetermined.

For sorted subsets, 150 to 250 ng DNA per replicate equaled about 30,000 T cell genomes. Produced via immunoSEQ multiplex PCR; TCRdb's table is partial and in-frame only. The sample lists about 2 million clones, 95% occurring once. Naive CD4+ cells were CD45RA-selected; the remaining cells were memory. CDR1 and CDR2 from the germline V gene are MNHEY and SMNVEV (reference sequence). This CDR3 has 16 residues. With V trimmed by 5 bases and J by 5 bases, 13 bases remained unmatched. The clonotype comes from a man between 18 and 35 years old in good health. The source material was naive CD4+ T cells sorted from blood. Subset: CD45RA+ positively selected. The rearrangement joins TRBV27 to TRBJ2-5; TRBD1 matches at 8 bases. The CDR3 DNA follows: TGTGCCAGCAGTCCCACAACAGGGGGTTTTGGGGAGACCCAGTACTTC. This gives the protein CASSPTTGGFGETQYF.